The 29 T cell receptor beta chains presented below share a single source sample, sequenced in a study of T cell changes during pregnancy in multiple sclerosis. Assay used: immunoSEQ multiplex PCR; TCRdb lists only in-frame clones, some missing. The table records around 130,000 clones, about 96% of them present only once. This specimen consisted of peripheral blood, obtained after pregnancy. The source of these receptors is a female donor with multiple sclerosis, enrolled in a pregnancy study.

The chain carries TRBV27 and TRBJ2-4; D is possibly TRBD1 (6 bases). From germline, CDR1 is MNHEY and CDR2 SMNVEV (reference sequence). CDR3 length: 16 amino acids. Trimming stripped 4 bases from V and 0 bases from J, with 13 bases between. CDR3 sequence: CASSSQDRLAKNIQYF. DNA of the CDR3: TGTGCCAGCAGTTCCCAAGACAGGTTAGCCAAAAACATTCAGTACTTC.

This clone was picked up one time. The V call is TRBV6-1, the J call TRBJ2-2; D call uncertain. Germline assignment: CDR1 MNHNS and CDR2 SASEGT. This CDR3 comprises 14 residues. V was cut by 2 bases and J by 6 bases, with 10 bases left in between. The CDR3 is CASSELDSAGELFF. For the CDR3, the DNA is TGTGCCAGCAGTGAACTAGACTCGGCCGGGGAGCTGTTTTTT.

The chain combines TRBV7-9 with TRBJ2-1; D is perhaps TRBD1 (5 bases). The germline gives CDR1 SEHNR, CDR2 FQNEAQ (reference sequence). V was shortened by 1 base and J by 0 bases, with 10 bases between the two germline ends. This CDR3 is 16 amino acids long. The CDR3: CASSLGVGVSYNEQFF. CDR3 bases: TGTGCCAGCAGCTTAGGCGTAGGGGTCTCCTACAATGAGCAGTTCTTC.

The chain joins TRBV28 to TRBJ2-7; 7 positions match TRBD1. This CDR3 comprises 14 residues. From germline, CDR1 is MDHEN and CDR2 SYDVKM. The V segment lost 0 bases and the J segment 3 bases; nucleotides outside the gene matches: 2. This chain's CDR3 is CASSLWDRNYEQYF. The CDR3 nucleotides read TGTGCCAGCAGTTTATGGGACAGGAACTACGAGCAGTACTTC.

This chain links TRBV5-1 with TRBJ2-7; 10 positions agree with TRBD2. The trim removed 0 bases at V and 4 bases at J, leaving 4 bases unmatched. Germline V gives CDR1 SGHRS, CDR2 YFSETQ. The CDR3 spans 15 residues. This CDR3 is CASSLGGLADYEQYF. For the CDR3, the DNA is TGCGCCAGCAGCTTGGGAGGACTAGCGGATTACGAGCAGTACTTC.

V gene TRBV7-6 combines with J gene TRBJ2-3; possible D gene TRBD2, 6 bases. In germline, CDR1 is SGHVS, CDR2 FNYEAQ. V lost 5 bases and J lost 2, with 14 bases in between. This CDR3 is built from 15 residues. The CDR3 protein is CASSLRAGFTDTQYF. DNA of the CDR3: TGTGCCAGCAGCCTCAGAGCGGGTTTCACAGATACGCAGTATTTT.

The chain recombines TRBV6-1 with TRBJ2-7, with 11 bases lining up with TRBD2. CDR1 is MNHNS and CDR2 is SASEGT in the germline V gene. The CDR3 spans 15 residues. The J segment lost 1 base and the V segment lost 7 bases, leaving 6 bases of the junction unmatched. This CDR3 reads CASTQLAGASYEQYF. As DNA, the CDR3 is TGTGCCAGCACCCAACTAGCGGGAGCTTCCTACGAGCAGTACTTC.

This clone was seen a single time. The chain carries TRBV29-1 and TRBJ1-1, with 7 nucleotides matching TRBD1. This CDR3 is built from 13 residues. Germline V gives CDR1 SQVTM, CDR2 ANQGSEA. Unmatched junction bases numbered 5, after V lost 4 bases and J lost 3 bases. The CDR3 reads CSVALTGDTEAFF. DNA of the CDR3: TGCAGCGTTGCCTTAACAGGGGACACTGAAGCTTTCTTT.

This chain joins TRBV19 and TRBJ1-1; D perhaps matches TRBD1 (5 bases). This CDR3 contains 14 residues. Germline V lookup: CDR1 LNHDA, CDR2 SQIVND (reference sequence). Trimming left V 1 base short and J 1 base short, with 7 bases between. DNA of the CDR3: TGTGCCAGTAGTATAGGGGGGGGGAACACTGAAGCTTTCTTT. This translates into CASSIGGGNTEAFF. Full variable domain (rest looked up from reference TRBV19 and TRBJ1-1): DGGITQSPKYLFRKEGQNVTLSCEQNLNHDAMYWYRQDPGQGLRLIYYSQIVNDFQKGDIAEGYSVSREKKESFPLTVTSAQKNPTAFYLCASSIGGGNTEAFFGQGTRLTVV.

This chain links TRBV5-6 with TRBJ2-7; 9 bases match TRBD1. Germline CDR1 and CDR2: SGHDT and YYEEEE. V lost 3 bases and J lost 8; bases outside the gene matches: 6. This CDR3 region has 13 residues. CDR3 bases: TGTGCCAGCAGCTCCGGGACAGGGAATAAGCAGTACTTC. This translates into CASSSGTGNKQYF. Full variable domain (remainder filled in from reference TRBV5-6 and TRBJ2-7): DAGVTQSPTHLIKTRGQQVTLRCSPKSGHDTVSWYQQALGQGPQFIFQYYEEEERQRGNFPDRFSGHQFPNYSSELNVNALLLGDSALYLCASSSGTGNKQYFGPGTRLTVT.

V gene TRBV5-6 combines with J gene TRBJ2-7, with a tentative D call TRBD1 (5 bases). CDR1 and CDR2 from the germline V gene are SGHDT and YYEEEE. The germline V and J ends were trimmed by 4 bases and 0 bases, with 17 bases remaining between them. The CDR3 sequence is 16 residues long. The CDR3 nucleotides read TGTGCCAGCAGCCCTGGACAAACAATCTTCTCCTACGAGCAGTACTTC. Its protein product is CASSPGQTIFSYEQYF. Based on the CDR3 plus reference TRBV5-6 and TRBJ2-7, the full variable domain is DAGVTQSPTHLIKTRGQQVTLRCSPKSGHDTVSWYQQALGQGPQFIFQYYEEEERQRGNFPDRFSGHQFPNYSSELNVNALLLGDSALYLCASSPGQTIFSYEQYFGPGTRLTVT.

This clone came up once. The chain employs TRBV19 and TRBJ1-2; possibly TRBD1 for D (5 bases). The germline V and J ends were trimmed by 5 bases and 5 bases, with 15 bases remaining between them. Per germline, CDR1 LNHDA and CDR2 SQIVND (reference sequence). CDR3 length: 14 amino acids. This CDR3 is CASSEGGTLYGYTF. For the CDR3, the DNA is TGTGCCAGTAGTGAGGGAGGGACTCTTTATGGCTACACCTTC.

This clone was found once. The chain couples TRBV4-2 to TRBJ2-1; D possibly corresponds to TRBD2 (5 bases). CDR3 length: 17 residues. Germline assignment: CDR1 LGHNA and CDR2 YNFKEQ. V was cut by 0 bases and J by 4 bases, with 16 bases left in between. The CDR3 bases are TGTGCCAGCAGCCAAGAGGGTGCGGCTAGCCGGTACAATGAGCAGTTCTTC. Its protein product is CASSQEGAASRYNEQFF.

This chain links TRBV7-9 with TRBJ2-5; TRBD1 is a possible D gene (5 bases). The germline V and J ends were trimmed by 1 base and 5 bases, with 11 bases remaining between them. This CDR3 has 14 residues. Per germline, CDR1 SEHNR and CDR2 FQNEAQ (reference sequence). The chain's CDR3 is CASSLVGDSETQYF. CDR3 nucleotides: TGTGCCAGCAGCTTAGTAGGGGATAGCGAGACCCAGTACTTC.

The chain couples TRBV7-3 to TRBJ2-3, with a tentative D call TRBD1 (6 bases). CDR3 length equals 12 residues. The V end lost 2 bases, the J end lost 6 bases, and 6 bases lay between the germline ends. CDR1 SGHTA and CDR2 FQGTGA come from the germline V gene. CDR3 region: CASSLDRDTQYF. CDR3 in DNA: TGTGCCAGCAGCTTAGACAGGGATACGCAGTATTTT.

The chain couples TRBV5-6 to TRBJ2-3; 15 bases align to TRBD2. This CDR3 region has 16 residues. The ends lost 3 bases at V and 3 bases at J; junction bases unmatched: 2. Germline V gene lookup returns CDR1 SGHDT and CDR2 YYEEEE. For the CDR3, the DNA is TGTGCCAGCAGCTCGGGGACTAGCGGGAGGACAGATACGCAGTATTTT. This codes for CASSSGTSGRTDTQYF.

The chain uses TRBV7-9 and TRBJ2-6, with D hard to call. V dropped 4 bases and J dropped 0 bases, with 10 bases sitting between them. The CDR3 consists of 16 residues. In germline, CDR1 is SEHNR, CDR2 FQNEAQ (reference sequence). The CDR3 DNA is TGTGCCAGCAGCTCGTCTGTGAGCTCTGGGGCCAACGTCCTGACTTTC. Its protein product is CASSSSVSSGANVLTF.

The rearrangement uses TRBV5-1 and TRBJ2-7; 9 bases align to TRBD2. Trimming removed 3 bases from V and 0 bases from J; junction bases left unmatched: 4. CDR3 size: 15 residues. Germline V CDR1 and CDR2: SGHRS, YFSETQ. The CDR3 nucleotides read TGCGCCAGCAGCTCCGGGACTAGCAACTCCTACGAGCAGTACTTC. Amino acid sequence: CASSSGTSNSYEQYF.

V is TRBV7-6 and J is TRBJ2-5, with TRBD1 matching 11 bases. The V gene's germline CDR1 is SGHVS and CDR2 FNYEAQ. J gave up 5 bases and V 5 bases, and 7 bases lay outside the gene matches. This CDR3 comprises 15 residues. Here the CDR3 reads CASSPGQGGGETQYF. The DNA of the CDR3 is TGTGCCAGCAGCCCGGGACAGGGGGGAGGGGAGACCCAGTACTTC.

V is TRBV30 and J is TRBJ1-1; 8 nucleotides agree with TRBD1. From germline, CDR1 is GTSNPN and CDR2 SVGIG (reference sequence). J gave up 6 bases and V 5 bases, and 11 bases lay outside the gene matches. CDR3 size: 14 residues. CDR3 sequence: CAWRRTGRTAEAFF. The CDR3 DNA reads TGTGCCTGGCGACGGACAGGGAGGACCGCTGAAGCTTTCTTT.

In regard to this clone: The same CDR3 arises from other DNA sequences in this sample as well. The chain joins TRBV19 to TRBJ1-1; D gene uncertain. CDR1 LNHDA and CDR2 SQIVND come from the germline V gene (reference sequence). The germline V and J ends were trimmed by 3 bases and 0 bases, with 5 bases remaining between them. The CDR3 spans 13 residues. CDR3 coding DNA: TGTGCCAGTAGTATTTCCATGAACACTGAAGCTTTCTTT. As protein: CASSISMNTEAFF.

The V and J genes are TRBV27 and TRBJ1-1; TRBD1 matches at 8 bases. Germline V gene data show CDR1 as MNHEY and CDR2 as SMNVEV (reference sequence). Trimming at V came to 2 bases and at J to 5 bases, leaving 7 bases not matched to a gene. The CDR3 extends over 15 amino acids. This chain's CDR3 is CASSLRTGRGTEAFF. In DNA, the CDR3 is TGTGCCAGCAGTTTACGGACAGGGAGGGGAACTGAAGCTTTCTTT.

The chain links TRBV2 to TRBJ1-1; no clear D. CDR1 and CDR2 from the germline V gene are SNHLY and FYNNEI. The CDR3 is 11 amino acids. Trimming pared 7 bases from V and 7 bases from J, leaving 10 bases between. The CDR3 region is CASIMASEAFF. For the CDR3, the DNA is TGTGCCAGCATCATGGCCAGTGAAGCTTTCTTT.

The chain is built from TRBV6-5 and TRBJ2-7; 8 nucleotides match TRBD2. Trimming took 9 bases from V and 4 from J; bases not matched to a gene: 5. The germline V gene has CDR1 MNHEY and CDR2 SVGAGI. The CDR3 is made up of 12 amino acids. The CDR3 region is CARAGARYEQYF. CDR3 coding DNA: TGTGCCAGAGCGGGAGCGAGATACGAGCAGTACTTC.

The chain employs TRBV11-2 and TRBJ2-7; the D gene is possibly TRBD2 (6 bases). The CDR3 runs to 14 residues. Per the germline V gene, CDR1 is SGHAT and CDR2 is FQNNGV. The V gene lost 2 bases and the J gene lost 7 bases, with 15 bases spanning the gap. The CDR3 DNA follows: TGTGCCAGCAGCTTACCTCGGGGAGGTCATGAGCAGTACTTC. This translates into CASSLPRGGHEQYF.

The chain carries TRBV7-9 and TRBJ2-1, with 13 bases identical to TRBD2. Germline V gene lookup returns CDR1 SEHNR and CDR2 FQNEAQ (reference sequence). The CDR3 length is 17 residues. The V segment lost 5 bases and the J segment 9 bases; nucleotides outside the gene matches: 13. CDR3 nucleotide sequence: TGTGCCAGCAGCCCGTATCAGACTAGCGGGAGGTCTAGTGAGCAGTTCTTC. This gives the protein CASSPYQTSGRSSEQFF.

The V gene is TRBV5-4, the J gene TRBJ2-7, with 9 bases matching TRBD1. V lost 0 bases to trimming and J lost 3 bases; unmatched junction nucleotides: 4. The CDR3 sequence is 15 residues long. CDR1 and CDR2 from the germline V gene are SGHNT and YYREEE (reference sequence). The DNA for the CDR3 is TGTGCCAGCAGCTTGGGGACAGGGGCGAGCTACGAGCAGTACTTC. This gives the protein CASSLGTGASYEQYF. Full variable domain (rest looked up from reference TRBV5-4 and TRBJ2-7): ETGVTQSPTHLIKTRGQQVTLRCSSQSGHNTVSWYQQALGQGPQFIFQYYREEENGRGNFPPRFSGLQFPNYSSELNVNALELDDSALYLCASSLGTGASYEQYFGPGTRLTVT.

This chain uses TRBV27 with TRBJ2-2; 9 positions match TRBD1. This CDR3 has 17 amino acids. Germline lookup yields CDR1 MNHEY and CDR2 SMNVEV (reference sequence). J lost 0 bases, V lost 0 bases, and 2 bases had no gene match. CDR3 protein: CASSLSGQGPNTGELFF. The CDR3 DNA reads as TGTGCCAGCAGTTTATCGGGACAGGGTCCGAACACCGGGGAGCTGTTTTTT.

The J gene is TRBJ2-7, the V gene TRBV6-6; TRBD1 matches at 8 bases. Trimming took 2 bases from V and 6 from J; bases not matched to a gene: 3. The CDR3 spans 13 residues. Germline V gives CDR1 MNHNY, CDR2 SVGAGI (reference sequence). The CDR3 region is CASSYPRGREQYF. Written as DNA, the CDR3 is TGTGCCAGCAGTTACCCCAGGGGGCGCGAGCAGTACTTC.